This T cell receptor (beta chain) comes out of a study of blood T cell repertoires in COVID-19. Across the study: From T cells, B-cell-depleted T cells, or PBMCs came the material, which was cDNA or gDNA.

Generated by immunoSEQ multiplex PCR, the TCRdb table keeps only in-frame clones and is missing some. This sample has more than 300,000 clones, with under 85% found just once. This clone was found many times. This CDR3 comprises 14 residues. The V end was cut by 1 base, the J end by 4 bases, with 8 bases between. CDR1 is SGHVS, CDR2 FQNEAQ, per germline. Ages ranged from roughly 18 to 100 years, with residence in some 25 US areas. The rearrangement joins TRBV7-8 to TRBJ1-5, with no clear D. The sample taken for sequencing was PBMCs or T cells enriched from blood (not recorded which). The source of this sequence is a woman between 50 and 59 years old who had recovered from COVID-19. CDR3: CASSLGVNNQPQHF. The DNA of the CDR3 is TGTGCCAGCAGCTTAGGAGTCAATAATCAGCCCCAGCATTTT.